These 4 T cell receptor beta chains were all obtained from the same sample, sequenced in a study of blood T cell repertoires in COVID-19. The table came from immunoSEQ multiplex PCR; TCRdb's copy has only in-frame clones and leaves some out. The table includes roughly 70,000 clones, under 90% detected once. Sequencing was done on a sample of peripheral blood. The receptors were sampled from a man between 65 and 85 years old who had recovered from COVID-19.

The V call is TRBV9, the J call TRBJ1-1, with D unclear. From germline, CDR1 is SGDLS and CDR2 YYNGEE. V was trimmed by 5 bases and J by 3 bases, leaving 14 bases between them. This CDR3 contains 14 residues. CDR3 protein: CASSHNWGDTEAFF. CDR3 in DNA: TGTGCCAGCAGTCATAACTGGGGAGACACTGAAGCTTTCTTT.

This clone turned up a few times. This sequence joins TRBV4-1 and TRBJ2-7; 7 positions agree with TRBD1. The J segment lost 2 bases and the V segment lost 2 bases, leaving 6 bases of the junction unmatched. The CDR3 sequence is 15 residues long. CDR1 is MGHRA and CDR2 is YSYEKL in the germline V gene. The CDR3 region is CASSQPGTATYEQYF. CDR3 nucleotides: TGCGCCAGCAGCCAACCAGGGACAGCGACCTACGAGCAGTACTTC.

V usage is TRBV7-2 and J usage is TRBJ2-5, with D possibly being TRBD2 (6 bases). The V and J ends lost 1 base and 7 bases respectively, with 19 bases between them. Germline values: CDR1 SGHTA, CDR2 FQGNSA. CDR3 length: 16 amino acids. The CDR3 region is CASSLELFGGMGTQYF. The CDR3 DNA sequence: TGTGCCAGCAGCTTAGAGCTTTTTGGGGGGATGGGGACCCAGTACTTC.

CDR3 DNA sequence: TGTGCCAGCAGGATAACAGCGAACACTGAAGCTTTCTTT. This sequence encodes CASRITANTEAFF. This rearrangement joins TRBV7-2 to TRBJ1-1; no definite D call. Germline V CDR1 and CDR2: SGHTA, FQGNSA. V gave up 6 bases and J gave up 1 base, with 9 bases separating them. The CDR3 has 13 amino acids. The whole variable domain, remainder taken from reference TRBV7-2 and TRBJ1-1, is GAGVSQSPSNKVTEKGKDVELRCDPISGHTALYWYRQSLGQGLEFLIYFQGNSAPDKSGLPSDRFSAERTGGSVSTLTIQRTQQEDSAVYLCASRITANTEAFFGQGTRLTVV.